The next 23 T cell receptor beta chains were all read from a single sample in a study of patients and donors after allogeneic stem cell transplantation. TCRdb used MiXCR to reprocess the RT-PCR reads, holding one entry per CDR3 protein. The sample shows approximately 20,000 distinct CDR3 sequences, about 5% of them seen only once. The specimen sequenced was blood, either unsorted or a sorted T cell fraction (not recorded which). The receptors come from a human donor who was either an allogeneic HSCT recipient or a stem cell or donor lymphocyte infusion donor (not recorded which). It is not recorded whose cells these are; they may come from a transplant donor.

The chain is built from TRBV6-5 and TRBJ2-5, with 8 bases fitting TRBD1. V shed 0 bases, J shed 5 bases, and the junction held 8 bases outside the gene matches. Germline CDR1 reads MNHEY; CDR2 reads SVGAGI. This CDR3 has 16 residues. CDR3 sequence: CASSYSPGQAGETQYF. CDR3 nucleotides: TGTGCCAGCAGTTACTCGCCGGGACAGGCCGGGGAGACCCAGTACTTC.

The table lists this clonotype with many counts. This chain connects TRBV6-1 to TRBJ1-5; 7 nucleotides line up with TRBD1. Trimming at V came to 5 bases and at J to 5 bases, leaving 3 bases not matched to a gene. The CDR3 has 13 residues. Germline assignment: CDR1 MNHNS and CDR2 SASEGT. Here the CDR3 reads CASSQGGDQPQHF. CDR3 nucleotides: TGTGCCAGCAGTCAGGGGGGGGATCAGCCCCAGCATTTT.

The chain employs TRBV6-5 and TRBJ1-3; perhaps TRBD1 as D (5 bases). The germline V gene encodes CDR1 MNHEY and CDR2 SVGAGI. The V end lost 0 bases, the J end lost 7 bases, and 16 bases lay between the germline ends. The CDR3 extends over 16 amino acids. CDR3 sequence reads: CASSYSSGQGGNTIYF. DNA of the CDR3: TGTGCCAGCAGTTACTCGAGTGGGCAGGGAGGGAACACCATATATTTT.

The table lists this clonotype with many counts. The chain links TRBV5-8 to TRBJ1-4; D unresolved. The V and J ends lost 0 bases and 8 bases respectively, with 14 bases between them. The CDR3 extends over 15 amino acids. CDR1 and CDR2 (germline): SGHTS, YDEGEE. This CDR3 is CASSLEGWVPEKLFF. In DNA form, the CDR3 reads TGTGCCAGCAGCTTGGAAGGGTGGGTTCCGGAAAAACTGTTTTTT.

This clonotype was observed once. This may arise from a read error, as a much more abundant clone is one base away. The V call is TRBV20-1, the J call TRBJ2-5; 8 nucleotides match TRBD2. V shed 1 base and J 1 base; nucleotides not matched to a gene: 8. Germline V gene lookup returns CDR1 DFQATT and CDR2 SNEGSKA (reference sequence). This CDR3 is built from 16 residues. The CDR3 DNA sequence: TGCAGTGCTAGAGGCTTCAAGCGGGAGACCCAAGAGACCCAGTACTTC. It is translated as CSARGFKRETQETQYF.

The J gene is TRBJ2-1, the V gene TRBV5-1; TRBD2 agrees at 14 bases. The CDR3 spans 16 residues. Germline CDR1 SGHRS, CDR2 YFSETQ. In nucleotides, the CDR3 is TGCATCAGCAGCTTGGGGGGGACTAGCGGGAGCAATGAGCAGTTCTTC. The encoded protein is CISSLGGTSGSNEQFF.

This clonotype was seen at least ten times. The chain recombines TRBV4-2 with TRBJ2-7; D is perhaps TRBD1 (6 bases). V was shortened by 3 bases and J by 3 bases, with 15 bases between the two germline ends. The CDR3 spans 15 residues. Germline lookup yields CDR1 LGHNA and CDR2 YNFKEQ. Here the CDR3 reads CASSHVLQGNYEQYF. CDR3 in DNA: TGTGCCAGCAGCCATGTCTTACAGGGAAACTACGAGCAGTACTTC.

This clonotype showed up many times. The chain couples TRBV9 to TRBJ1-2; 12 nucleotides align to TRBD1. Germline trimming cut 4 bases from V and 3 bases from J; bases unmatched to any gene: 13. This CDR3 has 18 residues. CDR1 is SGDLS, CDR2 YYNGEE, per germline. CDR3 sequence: CASSSNPGQGAKYYGYTF. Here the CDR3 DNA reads TGTGCCAGCAGCTCCAACCCGGGACAGGGGGCGAAATACTATGGCTACACCTTC.

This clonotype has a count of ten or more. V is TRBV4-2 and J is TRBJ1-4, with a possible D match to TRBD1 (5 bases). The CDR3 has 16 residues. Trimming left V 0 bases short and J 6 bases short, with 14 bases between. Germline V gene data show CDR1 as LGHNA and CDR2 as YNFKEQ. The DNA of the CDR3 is TGTGCCAGCAGCCAAGACCAGGGTATCGTCGATGAAAAACTGTTTTTT. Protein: CASSQDQGIVDEKLFF.

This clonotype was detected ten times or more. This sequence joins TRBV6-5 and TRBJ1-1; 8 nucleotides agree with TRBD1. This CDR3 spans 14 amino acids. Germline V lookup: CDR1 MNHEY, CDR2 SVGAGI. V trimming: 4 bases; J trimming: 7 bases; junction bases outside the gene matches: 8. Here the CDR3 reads CASSSAGGALEAFF. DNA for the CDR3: TGTGCCAGCAGTTCAGCAGGGGGCGCGCTTGAAGCTTTCTTT.

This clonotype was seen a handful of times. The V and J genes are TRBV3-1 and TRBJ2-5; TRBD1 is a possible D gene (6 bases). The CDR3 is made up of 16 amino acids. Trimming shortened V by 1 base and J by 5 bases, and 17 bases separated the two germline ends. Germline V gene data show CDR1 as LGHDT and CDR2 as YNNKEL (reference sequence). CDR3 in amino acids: CASSQAWDIPGETQYF. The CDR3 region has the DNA TGTGCCAGCAGCCAAGCCTGGGACATCCCGGGGGAGACCCAGTACTTC.

The CDR3 nucleotides read TGTGCCAGCAGCTTTGGGACCTTCAACTATGGCTACACCTTC. This translates into CASSFGTFNYGYTF. This sequence joins TRBV7-9 and TRBJ1-2; the D gene is possibly TRBD1 (5 bases). With 3 bases removed from V and 2 bases from J, the gap between germline ends came to 10 bases. Germline-derived CDR1 and CDR2 are SEHNR and FQNEAQ (reference sequence). The CDR3 totals 14 residues.

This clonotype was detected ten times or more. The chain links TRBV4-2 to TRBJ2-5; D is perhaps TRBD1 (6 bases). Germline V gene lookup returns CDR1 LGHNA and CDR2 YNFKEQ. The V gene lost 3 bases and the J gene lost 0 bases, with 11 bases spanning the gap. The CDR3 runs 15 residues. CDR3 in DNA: TGTGCCAGCAGCCAGAACAGGGATTACCAAGAGACCCAGTACTTC. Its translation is CASSQNRDYQETQYF.

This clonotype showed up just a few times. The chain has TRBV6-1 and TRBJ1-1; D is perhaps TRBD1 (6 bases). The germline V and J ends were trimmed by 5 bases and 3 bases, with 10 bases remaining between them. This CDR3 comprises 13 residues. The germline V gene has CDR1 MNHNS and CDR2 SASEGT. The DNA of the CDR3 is TGTGCCAGCAGTCAGGGGTGGGACACTGAAGCTTTCTTT. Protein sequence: CASSQGWDTEAFF.

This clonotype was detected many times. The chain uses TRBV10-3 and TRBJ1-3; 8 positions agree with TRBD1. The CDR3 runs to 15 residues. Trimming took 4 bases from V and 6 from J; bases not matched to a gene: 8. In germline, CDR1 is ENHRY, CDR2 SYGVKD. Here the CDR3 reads CAISANRGIENTIYF. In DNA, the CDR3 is TGTGCCATCAGTGCAAACAGGGGGATTGAAAACACCATATATTTT.

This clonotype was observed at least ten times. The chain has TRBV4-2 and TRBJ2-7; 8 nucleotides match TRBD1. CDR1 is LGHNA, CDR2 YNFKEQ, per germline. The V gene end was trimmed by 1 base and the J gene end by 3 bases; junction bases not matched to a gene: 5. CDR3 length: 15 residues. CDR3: CASSQGQGRGYEQYF. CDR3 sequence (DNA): TGTGCCAGCAGCCAAGGACAGGGGAGAGGCTACGAGCAGTACTTC.

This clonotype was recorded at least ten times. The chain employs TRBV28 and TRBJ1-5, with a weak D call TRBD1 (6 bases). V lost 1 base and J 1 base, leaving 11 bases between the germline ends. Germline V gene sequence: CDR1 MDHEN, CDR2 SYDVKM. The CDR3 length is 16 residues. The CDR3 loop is CASSLSGGASNQPQHF. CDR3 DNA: TGTGCCAGCAGTTTATCGGGGGGGGCCAGCAATCAGCCCCAGCATTTT.

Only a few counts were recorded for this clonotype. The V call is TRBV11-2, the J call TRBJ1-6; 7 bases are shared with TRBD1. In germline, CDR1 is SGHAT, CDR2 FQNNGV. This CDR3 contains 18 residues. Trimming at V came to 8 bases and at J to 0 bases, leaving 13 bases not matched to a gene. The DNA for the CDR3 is TGTGCCAGCCCATCGGACGGGGCAGGGGGCTCCTATAATTCACCCCTCCACTTT. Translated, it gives CASPSDGAGGSYNSPLHF.

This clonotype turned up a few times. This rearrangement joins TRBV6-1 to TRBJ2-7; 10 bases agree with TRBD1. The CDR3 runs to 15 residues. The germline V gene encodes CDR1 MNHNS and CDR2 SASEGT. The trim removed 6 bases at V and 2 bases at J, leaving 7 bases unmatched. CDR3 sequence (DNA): TGTGCCAGCAGCCGATCGACAGGGGGCGCCTACGAGCAGTACTTC. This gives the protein CASSRSTGGAYEQYF.

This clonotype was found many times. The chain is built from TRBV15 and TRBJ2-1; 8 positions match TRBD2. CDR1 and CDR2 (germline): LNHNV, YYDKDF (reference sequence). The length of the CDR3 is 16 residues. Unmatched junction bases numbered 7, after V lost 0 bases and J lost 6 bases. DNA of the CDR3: TGTGCCACCAGCAGAGATATAGCGGGAAGGGTCAATGAGCAGTTCTTC. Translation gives CATSRDIAGRVNEQFF.

The CDR3 nucleotides read TGTGCCAGCCATGAGACCCAGTACTTC. It is translated as CASHETQYF. The chain carries TRBV25-1 and TRBJ2-5; D ambiguous. The germline V gene encodes CDR1 MGHDK and CDR2 SYGVNS. V lost 8 bases, J lost 5 bases, and 3 bases lay in between. The CDR3 is 9 amino acids.

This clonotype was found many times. In DNA, the CDR3 is TGTGCCAGCACCGGGACAGGTCAAACCTACAATCAAGAGACCCAGTACTTC. Translating it yields CASTGTGQTYNQETQYF. This chain uses TRBV21-1 with TRBJ2-5; the listed D gene, TRBD1, was not tested against the DNA. TRBV21-1 counts as a pseudogene. The CDR3 runs 17 residues.

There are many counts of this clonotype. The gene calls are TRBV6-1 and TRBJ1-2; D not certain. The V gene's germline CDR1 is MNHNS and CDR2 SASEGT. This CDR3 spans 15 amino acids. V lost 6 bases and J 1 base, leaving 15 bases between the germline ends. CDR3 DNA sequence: TGTGCCAGCAGCGCGGGTCCCCACAGTAACTATGGCTACACCTTC. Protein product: CASSAGPHSNYGYTF.